This record concerns one TCR beta chain sequence. This entry is derived from a study of OX40 agonist ivuxolimab in advanced cancers. Unmatched junction bases numbered 3, after V lost 5 bases and J lost 0 bases. The V gene's germline CDR1 is SGDLS and CDR2 YYNGEE. The CDR3 totals 15 residues. Measured with immunoSEQ multiplex PCR; TCRdb has only the in-frame clones, and not every one. The repertoire consists of approximately 160,000 clones, with roughly 94% occurring once and the leading ten covering about 0.31%. This TCR was recovered from an adult with an advanced solid tumor such as melanoma, head and neck, liver or kidney cancer. The sample consisted of CD4+ or CD8+ T cells sorted from blood, taken in a trial of the OX40 agonist ivuxolimab. The rearrangement links TRBV9 to TRBJ2-1; 9 bases are shared with TRBD2. The DNA for the CDR3 is TGTGCCAGCAGGGGCGGGAGGGACTCCTACAATGAGCAGTTCTTC. Protein: CASRGGRDSYNEQFF. Filled out from reference TRBV9 and TRBJ2-1, the complete variable domain reads DSGVTQTPKHLITATGQRVTLRCSPRSGDLSVYWYQQSLDQGLQFLIQYYNGEERAKGNILERFSAQQFPDLHSELNLSSLELGDSALYFCASRGGRDSYNEQFFGPGTRLTVL.